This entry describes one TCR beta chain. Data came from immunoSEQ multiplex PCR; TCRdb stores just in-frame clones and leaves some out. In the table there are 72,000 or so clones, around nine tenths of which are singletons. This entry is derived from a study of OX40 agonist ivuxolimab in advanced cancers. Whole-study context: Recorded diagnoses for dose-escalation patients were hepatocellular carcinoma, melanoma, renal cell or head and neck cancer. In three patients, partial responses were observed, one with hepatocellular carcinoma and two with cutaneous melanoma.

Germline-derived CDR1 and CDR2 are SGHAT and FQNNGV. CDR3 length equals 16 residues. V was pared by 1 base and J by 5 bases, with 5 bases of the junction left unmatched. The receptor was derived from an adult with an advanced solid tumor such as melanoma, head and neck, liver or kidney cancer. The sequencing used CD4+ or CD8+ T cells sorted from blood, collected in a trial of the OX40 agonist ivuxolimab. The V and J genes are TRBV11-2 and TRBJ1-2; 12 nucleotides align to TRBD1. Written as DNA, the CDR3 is TGTGCCAGCAGCTTAGTCCCGGGACAGGGGGCGTATGGCTACACCTTC. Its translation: CASSLVPGQGAYGYTF. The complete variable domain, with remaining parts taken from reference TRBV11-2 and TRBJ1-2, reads EAGVAQSPRYKIIEKRQSVAFWCNPISGHATLYWYQQILGQGPKLLIQFQNNGVVDDSQLPKDRFSAERLKGVDSTLKIQPAKLEDSAVYLCASSLVPGQGAYGYTFGSGTRLTVV.